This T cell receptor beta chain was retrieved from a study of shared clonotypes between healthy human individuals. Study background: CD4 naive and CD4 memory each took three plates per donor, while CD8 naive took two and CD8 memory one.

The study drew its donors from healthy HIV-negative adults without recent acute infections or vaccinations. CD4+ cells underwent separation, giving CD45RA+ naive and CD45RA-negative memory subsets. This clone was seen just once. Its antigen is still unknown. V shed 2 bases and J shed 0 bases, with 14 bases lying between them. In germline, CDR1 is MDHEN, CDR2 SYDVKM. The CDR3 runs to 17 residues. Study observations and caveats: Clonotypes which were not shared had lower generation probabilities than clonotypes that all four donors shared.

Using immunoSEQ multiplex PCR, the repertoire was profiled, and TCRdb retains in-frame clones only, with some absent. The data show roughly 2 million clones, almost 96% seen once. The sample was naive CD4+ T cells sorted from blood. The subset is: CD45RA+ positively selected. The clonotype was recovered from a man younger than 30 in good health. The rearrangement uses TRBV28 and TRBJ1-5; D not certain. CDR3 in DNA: TGTGCCAGCAGTTTACTCGGGCGGATTGATAGCAATCAGCCCCAGCATTTT. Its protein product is CASSLLGRIDSNQPQHF.